The sequence of this TCR beta chain was determined in a study of cytomegalovirus exposure and HLA in healthy donors. The PCR employed 60 Vbeta primers together with 13 Jbeta primers. Clones were sequenced by immunoSEQ multiplex PCR, and TCRdb holds only the in-frame ones, with some missing. The sample holds approximately 150,000 clones, roughly 80% seen once. Broader study findings: The authors later linked a missense DCLRE1C variant to TCR beta V- and J-gene trimming. For cytomegalovirus status, the classifier reportedly gave diagnoses with high specificity and sensitivity.

Only a few counts were recorded for this clone. The antigen is unknown. Sequenced material: PBMCs. This TCR was sampled from a male donor in good health and CMV-seronegative.

The CDR3 sequence: CASSWAGQGGFYEQYF. CDR3 DNA sequence: TGTGCCAGCAGCTGGGCGGGGCAGGGGGGATTCTACGAGCAGTACTTC. The genes are TRBV5-8 and TRBJ2-7, with D tentatively TRBD1 (7 bases). The CDR3 length is 16 residues. CDR1 and CDR2 (germline): SGHTS, YDEGEE. The ends were cut back, 3 bases at V and 3 bases at J, with 19 bases in the middle.